The T cell receptor (beta chain) described here comes from a study of blood T cell repertoires in COVID-19. Study details: COVID-19 samples from acute and convalescent phases originated in the United States, Italy and Spain. From T cells, B-cell-depleted T cells, or PBMCs came the material, which was cDNA or gDNA.

As concerns this clone: This CDR3 is also generated by other DNA sequences in the sample.

How the authors handled the data: From reference gene primer amplification, estimates of nucleated cell counts were derived. Here immunoSEQ multiplex PCR was the method, and the copy in TCRdb shows in-frame clones only, minus some. V, J and clone size are those of that table, while D and trimming were read from the DNA. The sample has around 320,000 clones, 75% to 85% seen once. Germline V gene data show CDR1 as SGHRS and CDR2 as YFSETQ. This CDR3 is built from 15 residues. Germline trimming cut 0 bases from V and 2 bases from J; bases unmatched to any gene: 2. J is TRBJ1-5 and V is TRBV5-1, with 7 bases that match TRBD1. The sequencing input was peripheral blood. The TCR was taken from a human donor in a cohort sampled during active COVID-19. Here the CDR3 DNA reads TGCGCCAGCAGCTTGGGAACAGGGGGCAATCAGCCCCAGCATTTT. This encodes CASSLGTGGNQPQHF.